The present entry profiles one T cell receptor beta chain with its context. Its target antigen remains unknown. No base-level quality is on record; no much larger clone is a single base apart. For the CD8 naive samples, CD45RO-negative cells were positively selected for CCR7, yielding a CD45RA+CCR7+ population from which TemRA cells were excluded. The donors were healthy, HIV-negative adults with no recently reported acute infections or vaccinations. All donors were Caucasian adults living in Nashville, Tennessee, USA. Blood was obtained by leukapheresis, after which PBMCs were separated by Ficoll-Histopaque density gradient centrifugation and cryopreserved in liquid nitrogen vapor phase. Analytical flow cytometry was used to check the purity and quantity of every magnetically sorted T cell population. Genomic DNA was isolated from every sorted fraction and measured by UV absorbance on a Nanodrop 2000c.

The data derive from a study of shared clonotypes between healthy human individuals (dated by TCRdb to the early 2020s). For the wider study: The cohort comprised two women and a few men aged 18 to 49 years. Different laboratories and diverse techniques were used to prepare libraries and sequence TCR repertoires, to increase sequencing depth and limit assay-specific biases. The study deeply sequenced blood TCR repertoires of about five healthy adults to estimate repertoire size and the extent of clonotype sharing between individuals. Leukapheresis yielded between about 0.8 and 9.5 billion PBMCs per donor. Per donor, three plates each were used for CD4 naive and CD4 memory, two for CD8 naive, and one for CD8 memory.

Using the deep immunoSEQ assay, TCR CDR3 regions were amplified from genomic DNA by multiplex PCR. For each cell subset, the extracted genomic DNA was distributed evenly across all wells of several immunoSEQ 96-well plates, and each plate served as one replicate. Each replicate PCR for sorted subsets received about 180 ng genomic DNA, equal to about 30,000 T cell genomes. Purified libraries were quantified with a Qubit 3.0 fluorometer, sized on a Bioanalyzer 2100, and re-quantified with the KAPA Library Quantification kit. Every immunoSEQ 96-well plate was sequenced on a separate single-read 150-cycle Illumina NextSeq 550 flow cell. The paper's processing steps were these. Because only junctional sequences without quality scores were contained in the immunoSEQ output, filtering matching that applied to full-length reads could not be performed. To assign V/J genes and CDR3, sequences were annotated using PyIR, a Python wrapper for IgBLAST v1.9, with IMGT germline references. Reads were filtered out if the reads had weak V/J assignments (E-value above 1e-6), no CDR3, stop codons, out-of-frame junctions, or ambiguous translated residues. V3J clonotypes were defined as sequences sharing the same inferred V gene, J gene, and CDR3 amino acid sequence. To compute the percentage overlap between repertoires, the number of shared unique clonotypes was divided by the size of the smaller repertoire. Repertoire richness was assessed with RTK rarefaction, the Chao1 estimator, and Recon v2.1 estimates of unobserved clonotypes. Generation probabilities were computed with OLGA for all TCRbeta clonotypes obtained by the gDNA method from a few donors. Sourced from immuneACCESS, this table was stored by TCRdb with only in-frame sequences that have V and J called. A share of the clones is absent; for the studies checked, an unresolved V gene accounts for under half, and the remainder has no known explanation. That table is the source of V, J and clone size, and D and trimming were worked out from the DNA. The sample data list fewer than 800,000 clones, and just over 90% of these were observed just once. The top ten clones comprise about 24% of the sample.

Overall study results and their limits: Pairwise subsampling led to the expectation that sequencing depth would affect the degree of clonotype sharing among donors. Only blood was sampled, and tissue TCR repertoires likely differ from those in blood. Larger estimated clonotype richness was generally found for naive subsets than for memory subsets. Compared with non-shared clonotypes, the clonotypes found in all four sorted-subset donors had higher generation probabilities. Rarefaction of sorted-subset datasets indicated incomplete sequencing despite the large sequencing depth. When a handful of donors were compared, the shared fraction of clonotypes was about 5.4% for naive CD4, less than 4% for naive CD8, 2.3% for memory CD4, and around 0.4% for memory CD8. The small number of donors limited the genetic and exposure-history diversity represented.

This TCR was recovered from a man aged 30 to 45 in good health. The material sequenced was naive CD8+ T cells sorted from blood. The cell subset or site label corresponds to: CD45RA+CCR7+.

DNA sequence: TGTGCCAGCAGTTATGGGGCGGGAGGGCATCAAGAGACCCAGTACTTC. Translated, it reads CASSYGAGGHQETQYF. The chain is assembled from TRBV6-6 and TRBJ2-5; TRBD2 fits 9 bases in the junction. V loses 3 bases at its end and J loses 2 bases; junction bases beyond the gene matches: 7. The CDR3 covers 16 residues, taking in both the cysteine and the phenylalanine. Left in the record is the CDR3 DNA by itself, 48 bases read in frame from the first base. CDR1 and CDR2 are drawn from the germline V gene (reference sequence): MNHNY, SVGAGI.